The source of this TCR beta chain is a study of blood T cell repertoires in COVID-19. Study background: From the United States, Italy and Spain came samples of acute and convalescent COVID-19. T cells, B-cell-depleted T cells, or PBMCs provided the cDNA or gDNA that served as material.

Assay: immunoSEQ multiplex PCR; the TCRdb copy retains only in-frame clones and omits some. Counted here are roughly 60,000 clones, approximately 87% occurring once; the ten biggest clones make up under 4.5%. CDR1 is MNHEY and CDR2 is SVGAGI in the germline V gene. The CDR3 runs to 13 residues. V lost 6 bases to trimming and J lost 2 bases, with 9 bases between them. V and J are TRBV6-5 and TRBJ2-3, with D maybe TRBD1 (5 bases). This clonotype was obtained from a human donor in a cohort sampled during active COVID-19. Sequences were obtained from peripheral blood. Written as DNA, the CDR3 is TGTGCCAGCAGCTCTGGGGCCACAGATACGCAGTATTTT. Amino acid sequence: CASSSGATDTQYF.